Included here is one TCR beta chain sequence, with context. As yet, its antigen is unknown. The naive CD8 subset, CD45RO-negative cells positively selected for CCR7, excluded terminally differentiated effector memory CD45RA+ cells. This sample is part of a study of shared clonotypes between healthy human individuals. Regarding the study as a whole: The study found lower generation probabilities in non-shared clonotypes than in those shared by all four donors.

J gave up 3 bases and V 4 bases, and 5 bases lay outside the gene matches. The CDR3 length is 14 residues. The germline V gene has CDR1 SGHDT and CDR2 YYEEEE. Here immunoSEQ multiplex PCR was the method, and the copy in TCRdb shows in-frame clones only, minus some. The table shows about 2 million clones, with about 95% occurring only once. The genes are TRBV5-6 and TRBJ2-7; 9 bases are a match to TRBD1. The TCR was taken from a man younger than 35 in good health. The specimen sequenced was naive CD8+ T cells sorted from blood. This CDR3 is CASSPWDRVYEQYF. In DNA, the CDR3 is TGTGCCAGCAGCCCTTGGGACAGGGTCTACGAGCAGTACTTC.